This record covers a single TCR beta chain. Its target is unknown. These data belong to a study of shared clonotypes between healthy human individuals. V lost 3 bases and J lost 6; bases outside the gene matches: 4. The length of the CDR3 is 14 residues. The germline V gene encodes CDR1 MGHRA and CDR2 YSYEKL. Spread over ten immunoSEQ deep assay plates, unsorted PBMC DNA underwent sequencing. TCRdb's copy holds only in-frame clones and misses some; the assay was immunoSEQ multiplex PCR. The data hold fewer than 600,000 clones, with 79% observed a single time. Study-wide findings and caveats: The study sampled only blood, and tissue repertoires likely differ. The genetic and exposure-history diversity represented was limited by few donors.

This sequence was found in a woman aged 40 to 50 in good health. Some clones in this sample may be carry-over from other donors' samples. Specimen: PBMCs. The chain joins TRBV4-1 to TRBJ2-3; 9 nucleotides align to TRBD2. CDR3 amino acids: CASSHLSGSDTQYF. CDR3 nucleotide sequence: TGCGCCAGCAGCCATCTTAGCGGGAGTGATACGCAGTATTTT.